This is a list of T cell receptor beta chains from one sample in a study of neurological immune-mediated disorders. TCRdb reprocessed the 5' RACE reads with MiXCR, giving one entry per CDR3 protein. The data contain tens of thousands of distinct CDR3 sequences, 13% to 15% of them singletons. The sequencing input was PBMCs. The receptor source for this set is a woman in her fifties or sixties in good health. Both conserved end residues are part of each CDR3. D genes are given only for firm matches. Rows give clone size only sometimes, using once, few, many, or a class for an expanded clone.

clone size	V gene	J gene	D gene	CDR3 protein	CDR3 DNA
many	TRBV12-3/TRBV12-4	TRBJ2-3	TRBD2	CASSPGLAVPTDTQYF	TGTGCCAGCAGTCCGGGACTAGCGGTACCCACAGATACGCAGTATTTT
-	TRBV12-3/TRBV12-4	TRBJ2-5	TRBD1	CASSLRTGETTQYF	TGTGCCAGCAGTTTAAGGACAGGGGAAACGACCCAGTACTTC
-	TRBV2	TRBJ2-3	TRBD2	CAPQREMADTQYF	TGTGCCCCGCAGCGGGAGATGGCAGATACGCAGTATTTT
-	TRBV7-9	TRBJ1-5	-	CASSPLTNSNQPQHF	TGTGCCAGCAGCCCACTGACAAATAGCAATCAGCCCCAGCATTTT
many	TRBV20-1	TRBJ1-1	-	CSARPGAEAFF	TGCAGTGCCCGGCCTGGGGCTGAAGCTTTCTTT
many	TRBV5-1	TRBJ2-1	-	CASSFFGRATYNEQFF	TGCGCCAGCAGCTTTTTCGGGCGGGCCACCTACAATGAGCAGTTCTTC
many	TRBV28	TRBJ2-5	-	CASSFREETQYF	TGTGCCAGCAGCTTCCGAGAAGAGACCCAGTACTTC
-	TRBV3-1	TRBJ1-1	-	CASSHREGWDTEAFF	TGTGCCAGCAGCCACCGGGAGGGTTGGGACACTGAAGCTTTCTTT
many	TRBV24-1	TRBJ2-1	-	CATSDAGLYEQFF	TGTGCCACCAGTGACGCGGGGTTGTACGAGCAGTTCTTC
many	TRBV14	TRBJ1-2	TRBD1	CASSQGTGYNYGYTF	TGTGCCAGCAGCCAAGGGACAGGGTATAACTATGGCTACACCTTC
many	TRBV6-1	TRBJ2-7	TRBD1	CASSLRDRGHEQYF	TGTGCCAGCAGCCTCCGGGACAGGGGACACGAGCAGTACTTC
many	TRBV6-5	TRBJ2-7	TRBD1	CASSVPGQGYEQYF	TGTGCCAGCAGTGTCCCGGGACAGGGGTACGAGCAGTACTTC
many	TRBV4-2	TRBJ2-7	TRBD2	CASSQTSLAGLSYEQYF	TGTGCCAGCAGCCAAACTTCTTTAGCGGGGTTATCCTACGAGCAGTACTTC
many	TRBV15	TRBJ2-1	TRBD2	CATSRTREGVNEQFF	TGTGCCACCAGCAGAACCAGGGAGGGCGTTAATGAGCAGTTCTTC
few	TRBV12-3/TRBV12-4	TRBJ1-5	TRBD1	CASSSGTVNQPQHF	TGTGCCAGCAGTTCCGGGACAGTGAATCAGCCCCAGCATTTT
few	TRBV20-1	TRBJ2-1	-	CSAGGGNYNEQFF	TGCAGTGCTGGGGGGGGCAATTACAATGAGCAGTTCTTC
many	TRBV7-2	TRBJ2-1	TRBD2	CASSLAPSGSNEQFF	TGTGCCAGCAGCTTAGCCCCTAGCGGTTCCAATGAGCAGTTCTTC
many	TRBV7-9	TRBJ2-1	TRBD2	CASSLGLAGGPTNEQFF	TGTGCCAGCAGCTTAGGACTAGCGGGAGGGCCTACGAATGAGCAGTTCTTC
many	TRBV5-1	TRBJ2-2	TRBD2	CASSTSGGNTGELFF	TGCGCCAGCAGCACCAGCGGGGGTAACACCGGGGAGCTGTTTTTT
many	TRBV20-1	TRBJ1-2	TRBD1	CSAEHRQGAWGYTF	TGCAGTGCCGAACATCGACAGGGGGCGTGGGGCTACACCTTC
many	TRBV24-1	TRBJ2-1	-	CATSDFGEQFF	TGTGCCACCAGTGATTTTGGTGAGCAGTTCTTC
many	TRBV20-1	TRBJ2-1	TRBD2	CSAVGGGLSYNEQFF	TGCAGTGCAGTGGGGGGAGGGTTATCCTACAATGAGCAGTTCTTC
many	TRBV9	TRBJ1-1	-	CASSPTIGRGEEAFF	TGTGCCAGCAGCCCGACTATCGGAAGAGGCGAGGAAGCTTTCTTT
many	TRBV5-1	TRBJ2-7	TRBD2	CASSLDGGRAGYEQYF	TGCGCCAGCAGCTTGGATGGCGGGAGGGCCGGGTACGAGCAGTACTTC
many	TRBV6-6	TRBJ1-1	-	CASSYDGLDREAFF	TGTGCCAGCAGTTACGACGGGCTCGACAGGGAAGCTTTCTTT
many	TRBV5-1	TRBJ2-1	TRBD2	CASSSGLAEFSYNEQFF	TGCGCCAGCAGCTCGGGACTAGCGGAATTCTCCTACAATGAGCAGTTCTTC
many	TRBV5-6	TRBJ1-4	-	CASSRSPATNEKLFF	TGTGCCAGCAGCAGGAGCCCTGCAACTAATGAAAAACTGTTTTTT
-	TRBV20-1	TRBJ2-7	-	CSTSPPPYEQYF	TGCAGTACCTCCCCGCCCCCTTACGAGCAGTACTTC
-	TRBV6-1	TRBJ2-7	-	CASSEAPGGATYKQYF	TGTGCCAGCAGTGAAGCTCCTGGGGGGGCCACCTACAAGCAGTACTTC
once	TRBV7-2	TRBJ2-2	-	CASSSRGGALFF	TGTGCCAGCAGCTCGCGAGGCGGGGCGCTGTTTTTT
many	TRBV2	TRBJ2-2	-	CASRRTVNTGELFF	TGTGCCAGCCGACGGACAGTTAACACCGGGGAGCTGTTTTTT
many	TRBV13	TRBJ2-1	TRBD2	CASSLPGLAEANEQFF	TGTGCCAGCAGCTTACCGGGGCTAGCGGAGGCCAATGAGCAGTTCTTC
many	TRBV29-1	TRBJ2-1	TRBD1	CSAGGQDYNEQFF	TGCAGCGCAGGGGGACAGGATTACAATGAGCAGTTCTTC
many	TRBV20-1	TRBJ2-3	-	CSARGVLGQLTDTQYF	TGCAGTGCTAGAGGGGTCCTCGGACAGTTGACAGATACGCAGTATTTT
many	TRBV12-3/TRBV12-4	TRBJ1-1	-	CASTLGGGFTEAFF	TGTGCCAGCACCCTTGGGGGCGGTTTCACTGAAGCTTTCTTT
many	TRBV10-3	TRBJ2-1	TRBD2	CAIRQGLAGGLNEQFF	TGTGCCATCAGACAGGGACTAGCGGGGGGGCTAAATGAGCAGTTCTTC
many	TRBV20-1	TRBJ1-4	-	CSAREAGVNEKLFF	TGCAGTGCTAGAGAAGCAGGGGTTAATGAAAAACTGTTTTTT
-	TRBV3-1	TRBJ2-5	TRBD2	CASSLGLAGGETQYF	TGTGCCAGCAGCCTGGGACTAGCGGGGGGGGAGACCCAGTACTTC
many	TRBV7-2	TRBJ1-2	-	CASSLGQFFNYGYTF	TGTGCCAGCAGCTTAGGCCAGTTTTTTAACTATGGCTACACCTTC
many	TRBV20-1	TRBJ2-1	TRBD2	CSSSGGSNEQFF	TGCAGTTCTAGCGGGGGGAGCAATGAGCAGTTCTTC
many	TRBV5-5	TRBJ2-5	TRBD2	CASSIGTSGTQETQYF	TGTGCCAGCAGCATCGGGACTAGCGGGACTCAAGAGACCCAGTACTTC
many	TRBV5-1	TRBJ2-2	-	CASSLGAGGNTGELFF	TGCGCCAGCAGCTTGGGGGCTGGCGGTAACACCGGGGAGCTGTTTTTT
many	TRBV7-2	TRBJ2-1	TRBD2	CASSFRLAGNEQFF	TGTGCCAGCAGCTTTAGACTAGCTGGCAATGAGCAGTTCTTC
many	TRBV5-1	TRBJ2-2	-	CASSSIGDAGELFF	TGCGCCAGCAGCTCGATCGGGGACGCCGGGGAGCTGTTTTTT
many	TRBV5-1	TRBJ2-7	-	CASSLGPTSSYEQYF	TGCGCCAGCAGCTTGGGACCGACGAGCTCCTACGAGCAGTACTTC
many	TRBV20-1	TRBJ2-1	-	CSVPRGANEQFF	TGCAGTGTCCCTAGGGGAGCAAATGAGCAGTTCTTC